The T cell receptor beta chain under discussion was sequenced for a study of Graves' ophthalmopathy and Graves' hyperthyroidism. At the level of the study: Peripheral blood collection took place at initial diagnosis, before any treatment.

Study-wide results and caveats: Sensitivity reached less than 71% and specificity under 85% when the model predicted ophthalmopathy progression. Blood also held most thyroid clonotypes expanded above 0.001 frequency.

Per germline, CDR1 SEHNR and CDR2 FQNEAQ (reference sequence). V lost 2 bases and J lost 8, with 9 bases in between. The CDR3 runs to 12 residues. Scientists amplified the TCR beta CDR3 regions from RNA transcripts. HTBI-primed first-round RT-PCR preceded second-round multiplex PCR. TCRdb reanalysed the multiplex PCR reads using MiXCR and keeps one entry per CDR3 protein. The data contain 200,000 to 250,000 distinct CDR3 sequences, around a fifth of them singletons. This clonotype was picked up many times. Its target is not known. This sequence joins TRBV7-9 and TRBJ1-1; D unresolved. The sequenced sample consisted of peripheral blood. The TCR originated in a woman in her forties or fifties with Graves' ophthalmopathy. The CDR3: CASSLREKEAFF. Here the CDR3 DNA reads TGTGCCAGCAGCTTACGCGAGAAAGAAGCTTTCTTT.